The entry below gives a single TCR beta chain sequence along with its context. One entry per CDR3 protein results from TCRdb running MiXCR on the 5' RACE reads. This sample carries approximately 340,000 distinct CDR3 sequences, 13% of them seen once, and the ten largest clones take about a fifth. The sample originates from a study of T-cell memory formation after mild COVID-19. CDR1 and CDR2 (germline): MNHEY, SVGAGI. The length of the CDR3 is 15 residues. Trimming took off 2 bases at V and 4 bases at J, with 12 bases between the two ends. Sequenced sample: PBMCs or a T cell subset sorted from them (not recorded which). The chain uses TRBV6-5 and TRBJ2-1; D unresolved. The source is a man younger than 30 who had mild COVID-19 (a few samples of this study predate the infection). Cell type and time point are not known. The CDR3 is CASSYGVGIYNEQFF. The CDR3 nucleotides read TGTGCCAGCAGTTACGGGGTAGGGATTTACAATGAGCAGTTCTTC.